The text below deals with one TCR beta chain. Original analysis: The assay estimated nucleated cells by amplifying reference gene primers. Here immunoSEQ multiplex PCR was the method, and the copy in TCRdb shows in-frame clones only, minus some. From that table come the V and J calls and clone size; the DNA was used to work out D and trimming. The sample records 200,000 to 300,000 clones, more than 75% being singletons. This entry is derived from a study of blood T cell repertoires in COVID-19. Across the whole study: The United States, Italy and Spain supplied acute and convalescent COVID-19 samples. T cells, B-cell-depleted T cells, or PBMCs supplied cDNA or gDNA.

The CDR3 extends over 16 amino acids. Unmatched junction bases numbered 6, after V lost 1 base and J lost 4 bases. Looked up from germline, CDR1 is LNHDA and CDR2 is SQIVND (reference sequence). The sample consisted of peripheral blood. The genes are TRBV19 and TRBJ2-7, with 11 bases lining up with TRBD1. The TCR sequence derives from a woman aged 60-75 years with COVID-19, enrolled during active disease. The CDR3 DNA is TGTGCCAGTAGTATAGCCGGCGGGACAGGGGGTTACGAGCAGTACTTC. This codes for CASSIAGGTGGYEQYF. The whole variable domain, remainder taken from reference TRBV19 and TRBJ2-7, is DGGITQSPKYLFRKEGQNVTLSCEQNLNHDAMYWYRQDPGQGLRLIYYSQIVNDFQKGDIAEGYSVSREKKESFPLTVTSAQKNPTAFYLCASSIAGGTGGYEQYFGPGTRLTVT.